The 9 T cell receptor beta chains reported below all come from one sample, sequenced in a study of vaccination effects on CD4 cells after COVID-19. Sequencing followed a ViraFEST assay step that expanded antigen-specific CD4+ T cells with viral peptide pools. Following culture for approximately ten days, CD4+ T cells were isolated. Of the BNT162b2 and mRNA-1273 vaccines, participants received two doses of one or the other. Sequenced by immunoSEQ multiplex PCR; TCRdb stores in-frame clones only, minus some. The sample lists about 38,000 clones, about 80% seen once, with roughly 1.9% in the top ten. These receptors have no identified antigens. Material: CD4+ T cells from PBMCs cultured with HCoV-NL63 spike peptides, obtained after COVID-19 vaccination. The receptors shown here come from a human donor who received a COVID-19 vaccine. Some clones in this sample may be carry-over from other donors' samples.

This clone appeared a few times. The chain combines TRBV5-1 with TRBJ2-2; the D gene is possibly TRBD1 (6 bases). Trimming removed 3 bases at V and 7 bases at J, with 13 bases between. Germline V CDR1 and CDR2: SGHRS, YFSETQ. The CDR3 consists of 14 residues. This CDR3 reads CASSSAGESGELFF. The CDR3 bases are TGCGCCAGCAGCTCGGCAGGGGAGAGCGGGGAGCTGTTTTTT. Filled out from reference TRBV5-1 and TRBJ2-2, the complete variable domain reads KAGVTQTPRYLIKTRGQQVTLSCSPISGHRSVSWYQQTPGQGLQFLFEYFSETQRNKGNFPGRFSGRQFSNSRSEMNVSTLELGDSALYLCASSSAGESGELFFGEGSRLTVL.

This clone appeared once. The chain uses TRBV5-1 and TRBJ1-1; 7 nucleotides agree with TRBD1. With 7 bases clipped from V and 4 bases from J, the junction kept 16 bases outside the gene matches. The CDR3 extends over 16 amino acids. CDR1 and CDR2 (germline): SGHRS, YFSETQ. This CDR3 reads CASGTGDLITSTEAFF. CDR3 bases: TGCGCCAGCGGAACAGGGGATCTGATTACGAGCACTGAAGCTTTCTTT.

The rearrangement uses TRBV19 and TRBJ1-3; 8 nucleotides agree with TRBD1. Germline assignment: CDR1 LNHDA and CDR2 SQIVND (reference sequence). The CDR3 has 13 residues. J lost 3 bases, V lost 10 bases, and 5 bases had no gene match. This CDR3 is CATQGAGGNTIYF. The CDR3 nucleotides read TGTGCCACCCAGGGGGCAGGTGGAAACACCATATATTTT.

The chain recombines TRBV19 with TRBJ2-2; the match to TRBD1 covers 7 bases. J gave up 1 base and V 5 bases, and 1 base lay outside the gene matches. Germline CDR1 and CDR2: LNHDA and SQIVND (reference sequence). This CDR3 has 14 amino acids. The CDR3 here is CASSGTVNTGELFF. The DNA for the CDR3 is TGTGCCAGTAGTGGGACAGTGAACACCGGGGAGCTGTTTTTT.

The chain couples TRBV7-9 to TRBJ1-5; no clear D. V dropped 0 bases and J dropped 3 bases, with 9 bases sitting between them. The CDR3 runs to 15 residues. In germline, CDR1 is SEHNR, CDR2 FQNEAQ (reference sequence). In DNA form, the CDR3 reads TGTGCCAGCAGCTTAGCAGGGTTCGACAATCAGCCCCAGCATTTT. Amino acid sequence: CASSLAGFDNQPQHF.

This rearrangement joins TRBV10-2 to TRBJ2-7, with D tentatively TRBD1 or TRBD2 (5 bases each). V was trimmed by 6 bases and J by 4 bases, leaving 13 bases between them. This CDR3 has 13 residues. Germline CDR1 reads WSHSY; CDR2 reads SAAADI. CDR3 loop: CASSPSGPYEQYV. The CDR3 DNA reads as TGCGCCAGCAGCCCCTCGGGGCCGTACGAGCAGTACGTC.

This clone came up a few times. The gene calls are TRBV2 and TRBJ2-7, with D hard to call. The V gene's germline CDR1 is SNHLY and CDR2 FYNNEI. CDR3 length: 11 amino acids. V gave up 3 bases and J gave up 6 bases, with 6 bases separating them. Here the CDR3 reads CASSEVGEQYV. CDR3 nucleotide sequence: TGTGCCAGCAGTGAGGTAGGCGAGCAGTACGTC.

The chain carries TRBV21-1 and TRBJ2-3. TRBV21-1 is noted as a pseudogene. The CDR3 is 17 amino acids. This CDR3 is CASSKWGAGECTDTQYF. CDR3 bases: TGTGCCAGCAGCAAATGGGGGGCAGGGGAGTGCACAGATACGCAGTATTTT.

This clone has a handful of counts. The gene calls are TRBV9 and TRBJ1-2; no reliable D call. V was clipped by 4 bases and J by 0 bases, with 22 bases between them. CDR1 is SGDLS and CDR2 is YYNGEE in the germline V gene. This CDR3 is 18 amino acids long. The CDR3 is CASSLTGSPALTNYGYTF. DNA for the CDR3: TGTGCCAGCAGCCTTACCGGGTCCCCGGCACTTACTAACTATGGCTACACCTTC.